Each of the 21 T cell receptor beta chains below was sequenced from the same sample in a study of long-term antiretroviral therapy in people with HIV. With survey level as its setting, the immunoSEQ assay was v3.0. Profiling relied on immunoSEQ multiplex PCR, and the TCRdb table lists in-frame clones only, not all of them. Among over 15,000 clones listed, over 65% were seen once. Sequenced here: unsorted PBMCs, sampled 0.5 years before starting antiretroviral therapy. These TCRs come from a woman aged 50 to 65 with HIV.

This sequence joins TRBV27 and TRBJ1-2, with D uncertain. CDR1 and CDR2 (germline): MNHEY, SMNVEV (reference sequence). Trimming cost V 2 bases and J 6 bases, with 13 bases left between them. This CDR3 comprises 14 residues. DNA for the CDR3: TGTGCCAGCAGTTTAAACGGGGTCCTAGATGGCTACACCTTC. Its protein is CASSLNGVLDGYTF.

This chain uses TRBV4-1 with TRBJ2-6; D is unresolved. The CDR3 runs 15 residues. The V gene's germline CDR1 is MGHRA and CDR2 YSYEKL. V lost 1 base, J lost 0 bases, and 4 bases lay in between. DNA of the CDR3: TGCGCCAGCAGCCAAGCTGACTCTGGGGCCAACGTCCTGACTTTC. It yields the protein CASSQADSGANVLTF.

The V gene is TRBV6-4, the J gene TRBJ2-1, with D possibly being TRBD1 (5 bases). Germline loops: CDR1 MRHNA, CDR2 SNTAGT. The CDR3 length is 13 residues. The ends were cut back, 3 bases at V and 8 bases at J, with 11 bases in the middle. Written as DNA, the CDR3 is TGTGCCAGCAGTGATGAAGGGGTCGATGAGCAGTTCTTC. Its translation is CASSDEGVDEQFF.

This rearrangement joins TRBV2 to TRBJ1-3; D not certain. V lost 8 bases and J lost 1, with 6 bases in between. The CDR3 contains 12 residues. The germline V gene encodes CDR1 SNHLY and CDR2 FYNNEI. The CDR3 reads CASQGSGNTIYF. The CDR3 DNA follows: TGTGCCAGCCAAGGATCTGGAAACACCATATATTTT.

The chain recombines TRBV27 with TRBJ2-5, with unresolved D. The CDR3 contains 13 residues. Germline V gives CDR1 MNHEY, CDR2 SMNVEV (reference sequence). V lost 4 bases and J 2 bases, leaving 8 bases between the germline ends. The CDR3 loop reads CASSSYGQETQYF. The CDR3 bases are TGTGCCAGCAGTTCTTATGGACAAGAGACCCAGTACTTC.

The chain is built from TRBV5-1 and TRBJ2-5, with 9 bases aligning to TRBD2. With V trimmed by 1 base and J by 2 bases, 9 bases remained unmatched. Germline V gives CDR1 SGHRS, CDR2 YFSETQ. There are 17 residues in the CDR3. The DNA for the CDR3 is TGCGCCAGCAGCTTGTTCGCGTCTAGCGGGACGCAAGAGACCCAGTACTTC. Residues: CASSLFASSGTQETQYF.

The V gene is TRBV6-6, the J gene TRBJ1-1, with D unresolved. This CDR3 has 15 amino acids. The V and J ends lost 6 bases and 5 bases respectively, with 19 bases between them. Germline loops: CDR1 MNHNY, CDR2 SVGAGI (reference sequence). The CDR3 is CASRDWERVMTEAFF. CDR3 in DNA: TGTGCCAGCAGAGACTGGGAGAGAGTCATGACTGAAGCTTTCTTT.

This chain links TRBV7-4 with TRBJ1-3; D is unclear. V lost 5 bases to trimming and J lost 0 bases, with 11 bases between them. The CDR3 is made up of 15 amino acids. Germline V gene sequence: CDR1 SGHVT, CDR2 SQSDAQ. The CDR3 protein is CASSNCRYSGNTIYF. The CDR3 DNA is TGTGCCAGCAGCAATTGCAGATACTCTGGAAACACCATATATTTT.

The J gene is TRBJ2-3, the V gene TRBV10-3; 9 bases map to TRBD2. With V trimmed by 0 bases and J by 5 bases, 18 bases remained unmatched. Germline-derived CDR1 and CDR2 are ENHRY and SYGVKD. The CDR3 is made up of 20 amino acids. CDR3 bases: TGTGCCATCAGTGAGTCCTCTAGAAGGCGGCTAGCGGGGAGCCTAGATACGCAGTATTTT. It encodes CAISESSRRRLAGSLDTQYF.

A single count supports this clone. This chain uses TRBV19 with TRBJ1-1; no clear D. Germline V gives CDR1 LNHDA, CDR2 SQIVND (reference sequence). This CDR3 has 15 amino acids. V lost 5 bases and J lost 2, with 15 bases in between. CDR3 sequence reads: CASSFPVIGNTEAFF. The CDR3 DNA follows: TGTGCCAGTAGTTTCCCCGTTATCGGTAACACTGAAGCTTTCTTT.

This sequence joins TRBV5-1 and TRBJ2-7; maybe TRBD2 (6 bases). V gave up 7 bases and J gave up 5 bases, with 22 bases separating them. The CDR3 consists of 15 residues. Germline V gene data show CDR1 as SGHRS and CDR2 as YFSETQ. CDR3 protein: CASSTSGMAGNEQYV. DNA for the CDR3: TGCGCCAGCTCTACCTCGGGGATGGCGGGGAACGAGCAGTACGTC.

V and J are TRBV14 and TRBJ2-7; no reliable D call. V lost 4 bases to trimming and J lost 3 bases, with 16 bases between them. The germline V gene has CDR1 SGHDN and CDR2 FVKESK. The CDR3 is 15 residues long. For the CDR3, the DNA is TGTGCCAGCAGCCTCATTCGACCCGGAAACTACGAGCAGTACGTC. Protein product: CASSLIRPGNYEQYV.

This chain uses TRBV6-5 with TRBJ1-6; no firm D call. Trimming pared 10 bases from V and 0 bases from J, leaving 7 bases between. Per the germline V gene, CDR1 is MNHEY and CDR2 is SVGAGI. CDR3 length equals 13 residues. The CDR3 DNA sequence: TGTGCCACCATCTTCTCCTATAATTCACCCCTCCACTTT. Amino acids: CATIFSYNSPLHF.

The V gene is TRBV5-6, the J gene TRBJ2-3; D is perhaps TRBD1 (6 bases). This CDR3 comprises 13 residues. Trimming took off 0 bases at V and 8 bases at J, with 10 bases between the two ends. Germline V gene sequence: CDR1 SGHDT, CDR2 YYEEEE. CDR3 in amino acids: CASSLGGRGTQYF. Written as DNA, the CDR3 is TGTGCCAGCAGCTTGGGGGGCAGGGGTACGCAGTATTTT.

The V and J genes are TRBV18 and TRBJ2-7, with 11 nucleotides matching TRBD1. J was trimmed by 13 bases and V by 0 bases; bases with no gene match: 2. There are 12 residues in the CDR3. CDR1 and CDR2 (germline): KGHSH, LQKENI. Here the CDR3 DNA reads TGTGCCAGCTCACCACCGGACAGGGGGCCATACGTC. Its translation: CASSPPDRGPYV.

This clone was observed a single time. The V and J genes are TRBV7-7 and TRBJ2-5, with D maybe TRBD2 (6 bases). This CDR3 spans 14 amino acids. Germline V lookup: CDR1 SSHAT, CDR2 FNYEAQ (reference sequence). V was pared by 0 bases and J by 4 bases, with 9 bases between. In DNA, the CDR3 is TGTGCCAGCAGCTTAGCTAAGGAGGGAGAGACCCAGTACTTC. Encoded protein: CASSLAKEGETQYF.

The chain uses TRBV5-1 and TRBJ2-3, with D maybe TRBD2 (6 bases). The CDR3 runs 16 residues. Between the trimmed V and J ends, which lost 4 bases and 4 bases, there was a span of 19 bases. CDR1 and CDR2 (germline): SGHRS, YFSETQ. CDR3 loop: CASSAGPPTSADTQYF. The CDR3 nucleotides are TGCGCCAGCAGCGCGGGACCGCCGACGTCGGCAGATACGCAGTATTTT.

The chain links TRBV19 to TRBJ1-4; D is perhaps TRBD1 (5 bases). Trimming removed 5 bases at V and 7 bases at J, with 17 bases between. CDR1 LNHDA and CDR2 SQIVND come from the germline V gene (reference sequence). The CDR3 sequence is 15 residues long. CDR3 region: CASSPRQIAGEKLFF. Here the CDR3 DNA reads TGTGCCAGTAGTCCACGACAGATCGCAGGTGAAAAACTGTTTTTT.

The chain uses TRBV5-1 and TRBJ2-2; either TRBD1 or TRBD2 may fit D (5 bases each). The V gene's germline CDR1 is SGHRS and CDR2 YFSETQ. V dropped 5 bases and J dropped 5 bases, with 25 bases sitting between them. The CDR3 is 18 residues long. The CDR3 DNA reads TGCGCCAGCAGACCAGAGAGACTTGGGATCGAGGGGACCGGGGAGCTGTTTTTT. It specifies CASRPERLGIEGTGELFF.

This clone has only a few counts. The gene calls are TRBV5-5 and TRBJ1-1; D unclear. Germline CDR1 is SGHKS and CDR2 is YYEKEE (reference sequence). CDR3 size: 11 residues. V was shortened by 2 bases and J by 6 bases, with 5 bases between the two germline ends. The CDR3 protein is CASSFNAEAFF. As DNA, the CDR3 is TGTGCCAGCAGCTTCAACGCTGAAGCTTTCTTT.

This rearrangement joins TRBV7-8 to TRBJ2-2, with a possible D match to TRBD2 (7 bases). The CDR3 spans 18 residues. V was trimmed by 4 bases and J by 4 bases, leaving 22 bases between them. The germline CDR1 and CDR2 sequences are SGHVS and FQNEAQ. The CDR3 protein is CASSSVGGGQVSTGELFF. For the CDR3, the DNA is TGTGCCAGCAGCTCAGTAGGGGGGGGGCAAGTTAGCACCGGGGAGCTGTTTTTT.